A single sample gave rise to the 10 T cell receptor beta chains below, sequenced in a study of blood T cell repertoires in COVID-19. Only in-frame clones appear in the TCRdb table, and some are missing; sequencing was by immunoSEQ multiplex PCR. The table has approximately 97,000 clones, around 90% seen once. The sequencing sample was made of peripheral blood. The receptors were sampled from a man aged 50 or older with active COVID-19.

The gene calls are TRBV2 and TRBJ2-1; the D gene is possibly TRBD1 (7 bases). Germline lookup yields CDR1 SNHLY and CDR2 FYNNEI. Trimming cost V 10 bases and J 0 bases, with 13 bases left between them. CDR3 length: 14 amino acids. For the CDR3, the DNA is TGTGCCACTTCGGAGGGGGCCTCCTACAATGAGCAGTTCTTC. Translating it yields CATSEGASYNEQFF.

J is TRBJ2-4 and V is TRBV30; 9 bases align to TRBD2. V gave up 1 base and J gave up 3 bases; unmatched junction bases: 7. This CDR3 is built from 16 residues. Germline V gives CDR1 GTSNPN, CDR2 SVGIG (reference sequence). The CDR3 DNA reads TGTGCCTGGAGTGCCCGCCCGCGGGGGGGCAAAAACATTCAGTACTTC. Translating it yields CAWSARPRGGKNIQYF.

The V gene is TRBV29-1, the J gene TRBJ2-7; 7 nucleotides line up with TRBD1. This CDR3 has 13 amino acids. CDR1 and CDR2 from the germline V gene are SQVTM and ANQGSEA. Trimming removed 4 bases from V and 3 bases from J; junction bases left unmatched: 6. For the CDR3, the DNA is TGCAGCGTTGTTGACAGGGCGAGCTACGAGCAGTACTTC. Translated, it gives CSVVDRASYEQYF.

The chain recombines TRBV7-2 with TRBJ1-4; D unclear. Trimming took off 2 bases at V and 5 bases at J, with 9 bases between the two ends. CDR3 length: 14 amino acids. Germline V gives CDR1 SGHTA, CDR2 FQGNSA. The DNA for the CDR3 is TGTGCCAGCAGCTTACGCATTAGCAATGAAAAACTGTTTTTT. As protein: CASSLRISNEKLFF.

This CDR3 is CASIRTSGAQETQYF. In DNA, the CDR3 is TGTGCCAGCATACGGACTAGCGGGGCCCAAGAGACCCAGTACTTC. The rearrangement links TRBV11-2 to TRBJ2-5, with 12 bases matching TRBD2. The V gene's germline CDR1 is SGHAT and CDR2 FQNNGV. V dropped 7 bases and J dropped 1; count of bases not matched to a gene: 4. This CDR3 has 15 amino acids.

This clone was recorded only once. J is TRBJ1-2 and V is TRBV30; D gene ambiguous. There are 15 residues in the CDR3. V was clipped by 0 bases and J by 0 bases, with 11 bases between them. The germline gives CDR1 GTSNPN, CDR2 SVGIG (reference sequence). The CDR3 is CAWSVLPVSNYGYTF. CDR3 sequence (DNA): TGTGCCTGGAGTGTCCTTCCCGTATCTAACTATGGCTACACCTTC.

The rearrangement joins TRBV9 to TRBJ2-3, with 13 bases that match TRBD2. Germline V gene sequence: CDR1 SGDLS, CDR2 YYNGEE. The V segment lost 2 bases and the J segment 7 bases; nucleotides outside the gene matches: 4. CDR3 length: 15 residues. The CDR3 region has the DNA TGTGCCAGCAGCGTCGGGACTAGCGGGGAAAATACGCAGTATTTT. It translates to CASSVGTSGENTQYF.

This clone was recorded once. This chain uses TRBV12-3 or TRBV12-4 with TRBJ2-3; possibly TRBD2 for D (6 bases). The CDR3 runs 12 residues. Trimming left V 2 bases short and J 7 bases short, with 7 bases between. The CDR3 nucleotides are TGTGCCAGCAGTTTACGGGGGTATACGCAGTATTTT. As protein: CASSLRGYTQYF.

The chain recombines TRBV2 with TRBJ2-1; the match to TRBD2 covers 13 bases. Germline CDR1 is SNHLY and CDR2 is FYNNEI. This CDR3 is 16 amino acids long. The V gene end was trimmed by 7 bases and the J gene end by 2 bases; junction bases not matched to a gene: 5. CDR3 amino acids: CASTRLAGGTYNEQFF. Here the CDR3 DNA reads TGTGCCAGCACCCGACTAGCGGGGGGTACCTACAATGAGCAGTTCTTC. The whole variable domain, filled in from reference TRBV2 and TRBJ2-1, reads EPEVTQTPSHQVTQMGQEVILRCVPISNHLYFYWYRQILGQKVEFLVSFYNNEISEKSEIFDDQFSVERPDGSNFTLKIRSTKLEDSAMYFCASTRLAGGTYNEQFFGPGTRLTVL.

The CDR3 loop reads CASSQHPTGRNEKLFF. The CDR3 DNA reads TGCGCCAGCAGCCAACACCCGACAGGGAGGAATGAAAAACTGTTTTTT. The genes are TRBV4-1 and TRBJ1-4, with 7 bases aligning to TRBD1. Germline V gives CDR1 MGHRA, CDR2 YSYEKL. Trimming at V came to 2 bases and at J to 5 bases, leaving 8 bases not matched to a gene. The length of the CDR3 is 16 residues.